What follows describes a single T cell receptor beta chain. CDR1 and CDR2 from the germline V gene are MNHEY and SMNVEV (reference sequence). The CDR3 is 15 residues long. V trimming: 5 bases; J trimming: 10 bases; junction bases outside the gene matches: 8. This sample was included in a study of identical twins. TCRdb itself ran the 5' RACE reads through MiXCR, one entry per CDR3 protein. The sample lists about 190,000 distinct CDR3 sequences; 15% to 20% were seen once. These same data were also listed under a study on T cells expressing NK-cell markers. That source adds: NKG2C+ dominant clonotypes from over five donors made up roughly 1.0-7.5% of CD8+ T cells.

This sequence originates from a woman aged 18-30 years in good health. The rearrangement joins TRBV27 to TRBJ2-1; TRBD2 aligns across 13 bases. The specimen was CD8+ T cells sorted from blood. CDR3 region: CASSLGTSGAWEQFF. The CDR3 nucleotides read TGTGCCAGCAGTCTGGGGACTAGCGGGGCTTGGGAGCAGTTCTTC.